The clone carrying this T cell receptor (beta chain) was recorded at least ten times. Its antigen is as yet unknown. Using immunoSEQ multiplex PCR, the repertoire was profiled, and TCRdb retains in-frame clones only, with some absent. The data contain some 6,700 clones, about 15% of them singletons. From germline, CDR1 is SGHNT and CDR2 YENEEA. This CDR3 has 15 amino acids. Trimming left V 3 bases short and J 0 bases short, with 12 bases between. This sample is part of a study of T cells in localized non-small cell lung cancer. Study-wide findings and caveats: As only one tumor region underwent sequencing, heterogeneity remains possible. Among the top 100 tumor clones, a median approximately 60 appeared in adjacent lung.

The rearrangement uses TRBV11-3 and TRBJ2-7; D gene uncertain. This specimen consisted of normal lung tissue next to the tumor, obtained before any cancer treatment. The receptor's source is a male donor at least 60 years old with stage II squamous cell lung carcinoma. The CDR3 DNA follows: TGTGCCAGCAGCTTGGCAGTACAGACCTCCTACGAGCAGTACTTC. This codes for CASSLAVQTSYEQYF.